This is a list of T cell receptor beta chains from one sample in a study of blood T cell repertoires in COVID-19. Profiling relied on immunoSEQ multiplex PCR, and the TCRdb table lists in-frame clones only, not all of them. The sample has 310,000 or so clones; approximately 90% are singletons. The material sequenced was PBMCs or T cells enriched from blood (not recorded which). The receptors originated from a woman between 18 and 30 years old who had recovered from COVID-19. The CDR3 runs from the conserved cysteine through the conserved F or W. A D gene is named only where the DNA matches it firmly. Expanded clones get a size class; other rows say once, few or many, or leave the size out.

TGTGCCAGTAGTATTAGGACAGGGGATTACGAGCAGTACTTC | CASSIRTGDYEQYF | - | TRBV19 | TRBD1 | TRBJ2-7
TGCGCCAGCAGCTTGCAACCAGGGGGCGCGGAAGAGACCCAGTACTTC | CASSLQPGGAEETQYF | - | TRBV5-1 | TRBD1 | TRBJ2-5
TGTGCCAGTGCCGGTGGTCAGCCCCAGCATTTT | CASAGGQPQHF | - | TRBV19 | - | TRBJ1-5
TGCGCCAGCAGCTCTCGACCGGGACGGGAGCGTAACTACGAGCAGTACTTC | CASSSRPGRERNYEQYF | once | TRBV4-1 | - | TRBJ2-7
TGTGCCTGGAGCGAGGCGAGCTCCTATAATTCACCCCTCCACTTT | CAWSEASSYNSPLHF | once | TRBV30 | - | TRBJ1-6
TGTGCCTGGAGTGTCAGCTCCTATAATTCACCCCTCCACTTT | CAWSVSSYNSPLHF | - | TRBV30 | - | TRBJ1-6
TGTGCCAGCAGCGACCGGGGACAGGGGACAGATACGCAGTATTTT | CASSDRGQGTDTQYF | - | TRBV11-2 | TRBD1 | TRBJ2-3
TGTGCCACCAGCAGAGATCAGGGGGGCGCAGATACGCAGTATTTT | CATSRDQGGADTQYF | - | TRBV15 | - | TRBJ2-3
TGTGCCAGCAGTTTATGGGCCCCGGGAGGTACTGAAGCTTTCTTT | CASSLWAPGGTEAFF | - | TRBV27 | - | TRBJ1-1
TGTGCCAGCAGTTTATTCCCCAGGGTTGGTGTTAACTATGGCTACACCTTC | CASSLFPRVGVNYGYTF | - | TRBV28 | - | TRBJ1-2
TGTGCCAGCAGCCGTCGAGGCGGGGGGACCACAGATACGCAGTATTTT | CASSRRGGGTTDTQYF | - | TRBV7-2 | TRBD2 | TRBJ2-3
TGTGCCAGCAGTTACTTCCAGGGTGCCTCCTACGAGCAGTACTTC | CASSYFQGASYEQYF | - | TRBV6-2/TRBV6-3 | - | TRBJ2-7
TGTGCCAGCAGCTTAAGGGCAGGGGATAACTATGGCTACACCTTC | CASSLRAGDNYGYTF | - | TRBV7-8 | - | TRBJ1-2
TGTGCCATCAGTGTGGGGTCTGACAGGGCCTTATATGGCTACACCTTC | CAISVGSDRALYGYTF | - | TRBV10-3 | TRBD1 | TRBJ1-2
TGTGCCAGCAGACTCAGGGGGTCCTATAATTCACCCCTCCACTTT | CASRLRGSYNSPLHF | few | TRBV28 | TRBD1 | TRBJ1-6
TGTGCCAGCAGCAAAAGCCGGACAGGGGGACCTGGCTACACCTTC | CASSKSRTGGPGYTF | - | TRBV21-1 | - | TRBJ1-2
TGTGCCAGCAGTTTGGGGCCCGTGGGGGAGACCCAGTACTTC | CASSLGPVGETQYF | - | TRBV27 | - | TRBJ2-5
TGCAGTGCTAGTCTAAAAAATCAGCCCCAGCATTTT | CSASLKNQPQHF | - | TRBV20-1 | - | TRBJ1-5
TGTGCCAGCAGCCAAGGGGCCCCCGGGACCCAGTACTTC | CASSQGAPGTQYF | - | TRBV3-1/TRBV3-2 | - | TRBJ2-5
TGTGCCAGTAGTATAAACGCGGGCGGAGAGCAGTTCTTC | CASSINAGGEQFF | once | TRBV19 | - | TRBJ2-1
TGCGCCAGCAGCCGGACACAGACTAGCAATCAGCCCCAGCATTTT | CASSRTQTSNQPQHF | - | TRBV4-1 | - | TRBJ1-5
TGTGCCAGCAAAAGGGACAGGGGGCCTGAAGCTTTCTTT | CASKRDRGPEAFF | - | TRBV6-5 | TRBD1 | TRBJ1-1
TGTGCCAGCAGCTTATTCGAGAACTACGAGCAGTACTTC | CASSLFENYEQYF | - | TRBV7-7 | - | TRBJ2-7
TGTGCCAGTAGTATATGGGGGACAGCCTTCGGGGGACCCAACACCATATATTTT | CASSIWGTAFGGPNTIYF | once | TRBV19 | TRBD1 | TRBJ1-3
TGTGCCAGCAGCTTAAACGGGGGATACACTGAAGCTTTCTTT | CASSLNGGYTEAFF | - | TRBV7-3 | - | TRBJ1-1
TGTGCCAGCAGTTCCCCCTTCGATGGCTACACCTTC | CASSSPFDGYTF | - | TRBV27 | - | TRBJ1-2
TGTGCCAGCAGCTTAGATTCGGTGAACACTGAAGCTTTCTTT | CASSLDSVNTEAFF | - | TRBV11-3 | - | TRBJ1-1
TGTGCCAGCAGCACGGACAGCTCCTATGGCTACACCTTC | CASSTDSSYGYTF | - | TRBV7-9 | - | TRBJ1-2
TGTGCCAGCAGCTTATTCCGGGGATGGAACTATGGCTACACCTTC | CASSLFRGWNYGYTF | few | TRBV11-2 | - | TRBJ1-2
TGCGCCAGCACTATCGGGACAGGGGGCTATAATTCACCCCTCCACTTT | CASTIGTGGYNSPLHF | - | TRBV5-1 | TRBD1 | TRBJ1-6
TGTGCCAGCAGCTTAGTGGGGAGCTCCTACGAGCAGTACTTC | CASSLVGSSYEQYF | - | TRBV7-9 | - | TRBJ2-7
TGTGCCAGCTACCTAGCGGGAGACAATGAGCAGTTCTTC | CASYLAGDNEQFF | - | TRBV28 | TRBD2 | TRBJ2-1
TGTGCCAGCAGTGTACGACAGGGGTACAATGAGCAGTTCTTC | CASSVRQGYNEQFF | - | TRBV4-2 | TRBD1 | TRBJ2-1
TGTGCCAGCAGTCCAACGGGGGAAGCGGGTATTACCTACGAGCAGTACTTC | CASSPTGEAGITYEQYF | - | TRBV27 | - | TRBJ2-7
TGTGCCAGCAGTCCACAAGACAGGGGGCTACATCAGCCCCAGCATTTT | CASSPQDRGLHQPQHF | - | TRBV28 | TRBD1 | TRBJ1-5
TGCGCCAGCGCCTCGAGGGGGCGGGAGACCCAGTACTTC | CASASRGRETQYF | - | TRBV5-1 | TRBD1 | TRBJ2-5
TGTGCCAGCAGCGGAGGGGCGGGAGGTCTCTACGAGCAGTACTTC | CASSGGAGGLYEQYF | - | TRBV6-1 | TRBD2 | TRBJ2-7
TGTGCCAGCGGGACTCGGGACAGGGGGAACACCGGGGAGCTGTTTTTT | CASGTRDRGNTGELFF | - | TRBV7-9 | TRBD1 | TRBJ2-2
TGTGCCATCAGTGAAGGGGCCGAGCAGTACTTC | CAISEGAEQYF | - | TRBV10-3 | - | TRBJ2-7
TGCGCCAGCAGCCAAACGGGACAGGGATACAATTACGAGCAGTACTTC | CASSQTGQGYNYEQYF | - | TRBV4-3 | TRBD1 | TRBJ2-7
TGTGCCAGCAGTTCCCTGACAGGCCGTGGCTACACCTTC | CASSSLTGRGYTF | - | TRBV27 | - | TRBJ1-2
TGTGCCAGCAGCCCGGACGGTAGGGGGAATGAAAAACTGTTTTTT | CASSPDGRGNEKLFF | - | TRBV7-9 | - | TRBJ1-4
TGTGCCAGCAGCCCGAACAATGGCTACACCTTC | CASSPNNGYTF | - | TRBV28 | - | TRBJ1-2
TGTGCCAGCAGCGTAGGTAGCGGAAGCACCGGGGAGCTGTTTTTT | CASSVGSGSTGELFF | - | TRBV9 | - | TRBJ2-2
TGTGCCAGCAGCTTGGAATGGCGGGAGACCGGCTACGAGCAGTACTTC | CASSLEWRETGYEQYF | - | TRBV5-6 | TRBD2 | TRBJ2-7
TGTGCCAGCGTAAGAGGGACTTCTTCTAACTATGGCTACACCTTC | CASVRGTSSNYGYTF | - | TRBV28 | - | TRBJ1-2
TGTGCCAGCAGTTCAACCCCCGCGGGACAGGGGTACAATGAGCAGTTCTTC | CASSSTPAGQGYNEQFF | - | TRBV5-6 | TRBD1 | TRBJ2-1
TGCGCCAGCAGCTTGAGTCGGACAGGGGGCTCGGGCTCCTACGAGCAGTACTTC | CASSLSRTGGSGSYEQYF | - | TRBV5-1 | TRBD1 | TRBJ2-7
TGTGCCGTTAGCGGGGGTTCCTACGAGCAGTACTTC | CAVSGGSYEQYF | - | TRBV30 | TRBD2 | TRBJ2-7
TGTGCCAGCAGTTACGGCGATAGCGGCTTACAGCAGTACTTC | CASSYGDSGLQQYF | - | TRBV6-2/TRBV6-3 | - | TRBJ2-7
TGTGCCAGCAGCGACACAGGGGTCCCCTACGAGCAGTACTTC | CASSDTGVPYEQYF | once | TRBV7-8 | TRBD1 | TRBJ2-7
TGTGCCAGCAGCCAAGATGGAGGCGCAGGTGGCTACACCTTC | CASSQDGGAGGYTF | - | TRBV4-2 | - | TRBJ1-2
TGCGCCAGCAGCCTGAACTGGGTCGACAGGGTTGGCTACACCTTC | CASSLNWVDRVGYTF | - | TRBV4-3 | TRBD1 | TRBJ1-2